The clone carrying this TCR beta chain was counted a few times. Its antigen is undetermined. This entry belongs to a study of beta chain features in type 1 diabetes. Study-level findings and limits: In patients and controls equally, PCR might favor templates that are shorter.

It was one heparinised blood draw, averaging roughly 120 mL, that each donor gave. The V gene end was trimmed by 4 bases and the J gene end by 7 bases; junction bases not matched to a gene: 6. The germline V gene has CDR1 SGDLS and CDR2 YYNGEE. CDR3 length: 15 amino acids. Of the isolated RNA, all was reverse transcribed, and so the sequenced material was expressed TCRB transcripts. The protocol was immunoSEQ multiplex PCR, while the TCRdb copy is restricted to in-frame clones and leaves out a portion. Of more than 350,000 clones in the sample, 11% were seen once. The sequenced sample was naive CD4+ T cells from blood. The chain links TRBV9 to TRBJ2-1; 12 nucleotides line up with TRBD2. The TCR was taken from a woman under 30 in good health. CDR3 region: CASSLSGLAGNEQFF. CDR3 DNA: TGTGCCAGCAGCCTTTCAGGACTAGCGGGAAATGAGCAGTTCTTC.